The source of this T cell receptor (beta chain) is a study of T cells in Graves' hyperthyroidism and ophthalmopathy. This clonotype was counted at least ten times. V lost 2 bases and J 3 bases, leaving 8 bases between the germline ends. CDR3 length: 13 residues. Germline V gene data show CDR1 as MDHEN and CDR2 as SYDVKM. Template material for amplifying TCR beta CDR3 regions consisted of RNA transcripts. The HTBI primer set drove a first-round RT-PCR of the TCR CDR3. TCRdb re-analysed the multiplex PCR reads in MiXCR, keeping a single row per CDR3 protein. The profile shows more than 500,000 distinct CDR3 sequences, around 13% of them singletons. Patients counted as stable if ophthalmopathy did not develop within 18 months. For the diagnoses, clinical symptoms, serum thyroxine and TRAb, thyroid ultrasound and orbital computed tomography were used.

The chain links TRBV28 to TRBJ2-7; D is ambiguous. The clonotype originates from a woman aged 40 to 55 with Graves' hyperthyroidism. Sequencing was performed on blood. CDR3: CASSLPPGYEQYF. In nucleotides, the CDR3 is TGTGCCAGCAGTTTACCCCCGGGCTACGAGCAGTACTTC.